This T cell receptor (beta chain) was profiled in a study of blood T cell repertoires in COVID-19. In the study's own analysis: Cell counts per sample came from amplifying reference gene primers. Generated by immunoSEQ multiplex PCR, the TCRdb table keeps only in-frame clones and is missing some. That table gives V, J and clone size, and the DNA gave D and trimming. The table lists 150,000 to 200,000 clones, 70% to 90% of them singletons, with roughly 21% in the top ten. Germline V gene data show CDR1 as SGHRS and CDR2 as YFSETQ. The CDR3 has 15 residues. V was trimmed by 0 bases and J by 3 bases, leaving 12 bases between them.

Sequencing used peripheral blood. The sequence was collected from a man in his 60s with active or convalescent COVID-19. The V call is TRBV5-1, the J call TRBJ2-5; a possible D gene is TRBD1 (5 bases). This CDR3 reads CASSLAGRTKETQYF. DNA for the CDR3: TGCGCCAGCAGCTTGGCCGGGCGGACAAAAGAGACCCAGTACTTC. The full variable domain, in which reference TRBV5-1 and TRBJ2-5 provide the parts outside the CDR3, is KAGVTQTPRYLIKTRGQQVTLSCSPISGHRSVSWYQQTPGQGLQFLFEYFSETQRNKGNFPGRFSGRQFSNSRSEMNVSTLELGDSALYLCASSLAGRTKETQYFGPGTRLLVL.